The 6 T cell receptor beta chains in this list originate from one sample, sequenced in a study of blood T cell repertoires in COVID-19. Clones were sequenced by immunoSEQ multiplex PCR, and TCRdb holds only the in-frame ones, with some missing. The data show more than 70,000 clones, approximately 90% seen once. The sample taken for sequencing was peripheral blood. These receptors were taken from a woman aged 18 to 35 with acute or convalescent COVID-19.

Here the CDR3 DNA reads TGCGCCAGCAGCCAGAGGACATACAGGCAGACTTCCTACAATGAGCAGTTCTTC. Protein: CASSQRTYRQTSYNEQFF. The rearrangement joins TRBV4-3 to TRBJ2-1, with D tentatively TRBD1 (5 bases). Looked up from germline, CDR1 is LGHNA and CDR2 is YSLEER. This CDR3 is 18 amino acids long. V gave up 3 bases and J gave up 1 base, with 19 bases separating them.

V and J are TRBV30 and TRBJ1-2; 9 bases match TRBD1. This CDR3 has 14 amino acids. The trim removed 3 bases at V and 9 bases at J, leaving 11 bases unmatched. The germline CDR1 and CDR2 sequences are GTSNPN and SVGIG (reference sequence). CDR3 DNA sequence: TGTGCCTGGAGATCACAGGGGGCTACCTCTAGCTACACCTTC. Protein sequence: CAWRSQGATSSYTF.

The rearrangement uses TRBV18 and TRBJ2-2; possible D gene TRBD1, 6 bases. The germline CDR1 and CDR2 sequences are KGHSH and LQKENI. The germline V and J ends were trimmed by 4 bases and 9 bases, with 12 bases remaining between them. CDR3 length: 13 amino acids. The CDR3 sequence: CASSQTGPWELFF. In nucleotides, the CDR3 is TGTGCCAGCTCACAAACAGGGCCCTGGGAGCTGTTTTTT. Complete variable domain (other parts from reference TRBV18 and TRBJ2-2): NAGVMQNPRHLVRRRGQEARLRCSPMKGHSHVYWYRQLPEEGLKFMVYLQKENIIDESGMPKERFSAEFPKEGPSILRIQQVVRGDSAAYFCASSQTGPWELFFGEGSRLTVL.

The CDR3 DNA reads as TGTGCCAGCAGTTACGCGGACAGGGGCGAGCAGTACTTC. Translating it yields CASSYADRGEQYF. This sequence joins TRBV6-5 and TRBJ2-7; 9 nucleotides align to TRBD1. Germline V CDR1 and CDR2: MNHEY, SVGAGI. The CDR3 runs 13 residues. J lost 6 bases, V lost 2 bases, and 2 bases had no gene match.

The chain employs TRBV6-5 and TRBJ1-1; TRBD1 aligns across 8 bases. The germline V gene has CDR1 MNHEY and CDR2 SVGAGI. Trimming cost V 6 bases and J 9 bases; bases outside gene matches: 6. The CDR3 runs 12 residues. This CDR3 is CASRPGTGQAFF. In nucleotides, the CDR3 is TGTGCCAGCAGACCCGGGACAGGACAAGCTTTCTTT.

This clone appeared a single time. The chain recombines TRBV3-1 (or the pseudogene TRBV3-2) with TRBJ2-1; possible D gene TRBD2, 6 bases. The V and J ends lost 3 bases and 6 bases respectively, with 12 bases between them. The CDR3 is 14 residues long. The germline gives CDR1 LGHDT, CDR2 YNNKEL (reference sequence). The CDR3 coding sequence is TGTGCCAGCAGCCATCGGGACTGGAGCAATGAGCAGTTCTTC. Amino acid sequence: CASSHRDWSNEQFF.